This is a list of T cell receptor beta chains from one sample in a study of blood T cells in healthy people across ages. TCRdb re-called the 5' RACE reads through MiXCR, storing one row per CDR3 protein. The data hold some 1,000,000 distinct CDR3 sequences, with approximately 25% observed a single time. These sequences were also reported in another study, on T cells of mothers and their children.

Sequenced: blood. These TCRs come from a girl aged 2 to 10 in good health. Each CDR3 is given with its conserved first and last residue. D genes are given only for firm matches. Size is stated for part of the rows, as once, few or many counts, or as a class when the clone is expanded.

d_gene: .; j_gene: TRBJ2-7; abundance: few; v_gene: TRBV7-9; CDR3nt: TGTGCCAGCAGCGCCACGTTGGGCCACGAGCAGTACTTC; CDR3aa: CASSATLGHEQYF
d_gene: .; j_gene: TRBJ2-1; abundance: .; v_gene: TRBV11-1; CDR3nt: TGTGCCAGCAGTCCCTCCAGAATAACGCCCTTCAATGAGCAGTTCTTC; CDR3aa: CASSPSRITPFNEQFF
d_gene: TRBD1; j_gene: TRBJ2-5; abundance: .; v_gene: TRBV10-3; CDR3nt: TGTGCTACGAAAGGGGGCACCGACGAGACCCAGTACTTC; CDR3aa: CATKGGTDETQYF
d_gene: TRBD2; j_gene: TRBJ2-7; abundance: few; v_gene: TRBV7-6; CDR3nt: TGTGCCAGCAGCTTGAGACTAGCGGGACGGGAGGACGAGCAGTACTTC; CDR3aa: CASSLRLAGREDEQYF
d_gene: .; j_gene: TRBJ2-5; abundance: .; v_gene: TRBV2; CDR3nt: TGTGCCACGAAAGTAGCGCAAGAGACCCAGTACTTC; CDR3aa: CATKVAQETQYF
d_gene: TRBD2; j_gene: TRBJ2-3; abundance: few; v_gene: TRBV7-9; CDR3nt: TGTGCCAGCGGATTAGCGGGGGTAGTTACAGATACGCAGTATTTT; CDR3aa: CASGLAGVVTDTQYF
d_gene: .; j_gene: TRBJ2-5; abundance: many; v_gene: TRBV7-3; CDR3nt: TGTGCCAGCAGCTTCTCAGCGGGCCAAGAGACCCAGTACTTC; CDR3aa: CASSFSAGQETQYF
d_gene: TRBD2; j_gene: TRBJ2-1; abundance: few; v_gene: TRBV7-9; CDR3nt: TGTGCCAGCAGCACCCATCTACGGACTAGCGGGGCGTACAATGAGCAGTTCTTC; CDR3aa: CASSTHLRTSGAYNEQFF
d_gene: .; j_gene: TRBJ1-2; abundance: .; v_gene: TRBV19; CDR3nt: TGTGCCAGTAGTATAAGGACGGATACCTTCTACACCTTC; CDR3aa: CASSIRTDTFYTF
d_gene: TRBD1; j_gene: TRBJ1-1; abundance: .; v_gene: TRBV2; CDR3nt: TGTGCCAGCACCCAGGGGGGCTGGGCTTTCTTT; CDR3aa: CASTQGGWAFF
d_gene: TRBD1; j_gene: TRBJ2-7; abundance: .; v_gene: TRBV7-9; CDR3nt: TGTGCCAGCAGCCAGGGGGTCCTCTACGAGCAGTACTTC; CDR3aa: CASSQGVLYEQYF
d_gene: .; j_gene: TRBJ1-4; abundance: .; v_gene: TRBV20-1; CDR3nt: TGCAGTGCTACTACCGCCAACAGCCTTATGGTGCCAACTAATGAAAAACTGTTTTTT; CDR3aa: CSATTANSLMVPTNEKLFF
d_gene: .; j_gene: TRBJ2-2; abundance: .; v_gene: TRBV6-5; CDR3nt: TGTGCCAGCAGTTACCAGGAGAACACCGGGGAGCTGTTTTTT; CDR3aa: CASSYQENTGELFF